These 26 T cell receptor beta chains were all obtained from the same sample, sequenced in a study of CD8 T cells in Susac syndrome. Reverse transcription of roughly 0.5 to 1 ug RNA used random hexamers. One entry per CDR3 protein, called by TCRdb with MiXCR from the immunoSEQ multiplex PCR reads. Of around 100,000 distinct CDR3 sequences listed, 95% are singletons. Source material: CD8+ T cells from PBMCs. Receptor source: a human donor with Susac syndrome.

The chain carries TRBV20-1 and TRBJ2-3, with a tentative D call TRBD2 (5 bases). The CDR3 loop spans 16 amino acids. Germline V gene lookup returns CDR1 DFQATT and CDR2 SNEGSKA (reference sequence). Trimming took off 5 bases at V and 2 bases at J, with 20 bases between the two ends. CDR3 in amino acids: CSARPPASLPTDTQYF. For the CDR3, the DNA is TGCAGTGCTCGTCCCCCGGCTAGCCTCCCCACAGATACGCAGTATTTT.

The chain couples TRBV19 to TRBJ2-2, with TRBD2 as a possible D gene (6 bases). The CDR3 is 14 amino acids. Germline V gene data show CDR1 as LNHDA and CDR2 as SQIVND (reference sequence). Deletions cut 10 bases from V and 4 bases from J, with 16 bases between. CDR3 region: CATQGERATGELFF. In nucleotides, the CDR3 is TGTGCCACACAAGGGGAGCGGGCCACCGGGGAGCTGTTTTTT.

CDR3 protein: CASSTRQGIYAEAFF. The CDR3 DNA reads TGTGCCAGCAGCACACGACAGGGTATATACGCTGAAGCTTTCTTT. The chain employs TRBV7-9 and TRBJ1-1, with 7 positions matching TRBD1. The CDR3 loop spans 15 amino acids. CDR1 is SEHNR and CDR2 is FQNEAQ in the germline V gene (reference sequence). Trimming at V came to 5 bases and at J to 6 bases, leaving 12 bases not matched to a gene.

J is TRBJ2-1 and V is TRBV7-9, with TRBD2 as a possible D gene (5 bases). Germline CDR1 is SEHNR and CDR2 is FQNEAQ (reference sequence). The length of the CDR3 is 15 residues. Trimming shortened V by 5 bases and J by 8 bases, and 19 bases separated the two germline ends. CDR3 DNA: TGTGCCAGCAGCCCCTTCGATGTGGGAGTTGATGAGCAGTTCTTC. Translation gives CASSPFDVGVDEQFF.

V is TRBV7-9 and J is TRBJ2-3, with a weak D call TRBD2 (7 bases). Trimming left V 5 bases short and J 2 bases short, with 11 bases between. This CDR3 region has 14 residues. CDR1 SEHNR and CDR2 FQNEAQ come from the germline V gene (reference sequence). The chain's CDR3 is CASSRGAYTDTQYF. The CDR3 region has the DNA TGTGCCAGCAGCCGGGGGGCTTACACAGATACGCAGTATTTT.

This clonotype was seen only once. V usage is TRBV12-3 or TRBV12-4 and J usage is TRBJ2-5; no clear D. CDR3 size: 11 residues. Trimming removed 8 bases from V and 5 bases from J, with 9 bases in between. CDR3 bases: TGTGCCAGCTCCGCGGACGAGACCCAGTACTTC. Translated, it gives CASSADETQYF.

The rearrangement uses TRBV6-1 and TRBJ1-5; D gene uncertain. V gave up 6 bases and J gave up 3 bases, with 6 bases separating them. The CDR3 covers 12 residues. Germline lookup yields CDR1 MNHNS and CDR2 SASEGT. The CDR3 sequence is CASRWDNQPQHF. The CDR3 bases are TGTGCCAGCAGATGGGACAATCAGCCCCAGCATTTT.

The rearrangement uses TRBV7-9 and TRBJ2-3, with D maybe TRBD1 (6 bases). Trimming cost V 4 bases and J 5 bases, with 16 bases left between them. From germline, CDR1 is SEHNR and CDR2 FQNEAQ (reference sequence). The CDR3 contains 15 residues. This CDR3 is CASSSLLQGQDTQYF. The CDR3 bases are TGTGCCAGCAGCTCCCTCCTCCAGGGACAAGATACGCAGTATTTT.

This clonotype was picked up one time. As DNA, the CDR3 is TGCAGCGTTGAAGATCACGATTCCTACGAGCAGTACTTC. It encodes CSVEDHDSYEQYF. The rearrangement uses TRBV29-1 and TRBJ2-7; D is unclear. There are 13 residues in the CDR3. Germline CDR1 SQVTM, CDR2 ANQGSEA. Trimming removed 0 bases from V and 1 base from J, with 7 bases in between.

The chain has TRBV5-1 and TRBJ2-7; 7 bases align to TRBD1. After removal of 3 bases from V and 3 bases from J, the junction contained 15 bases not matched to a gene. This CDR3 spans 17 amino acids. Germline-derived CDR1 and CDR2 are SGHRS and YFSETQ. The CDR3 reads CASSSTTGTATNYEQYF. The CDR3 DNA sequence: TGCGCCAGCAGCTCAACCACCGGGACAGCCACGAACTACGAGCAGTACTTC.

This clonotype was recorded a few times. This rearrangement joins TRBV20-1 to TRBJ2-1, with D possibly being TRBD2 (6 bases). Trimming pared 6 bases from V and 4 bases from J, leaving 7 bases between. CDR1 and CDR2 (germline): DFQATT, SNEGSKA (reference sequence). CDR3 length: 11 residues. The CDR3 loop reads CSAGGYNEQFF. CDR3 bases: TGCAGTGCGGGGGGTTACAATGAGCAGTTCTTC.

The V gene is TRBV2, the J gene TRBJ1-2; possibly TRBD1 for D (5 bases). The CDR3 is 12 residues long. Trimming removed 10 bases from V and 8 bases from J, with 17 bases in between. Per germline, CDR1 SNHLY and CDR2 FYNNEI. CDR3 sequence: CATRGGEGGYTF. The DNA of the CDR3 is TGTGCCACCAGAGGAGGGGAAGGCGGCTACACCTTC.

The genes are TRBV29-1 and TRBJ2-2; 8 bases agree with TRBD1. CDR1 SQVTM and CDR2 ANQGSEA come from the germline V gene. This CDR3 has 17 residues. Unmatched junction bases numbered 11, after V lost 2 bases and J lost 3 bases. This chain's CDR3 is CSVEWMAGGRDTGELFF. The CDR3 DNA is TGCAGCGTTGAATGGATGGCAGGGGGCCGGGACACCGGGGAGCTGTTTTTT.

The V call is TRBV4-1, the J call TRBJ1-2, with D possibly matching TRBD1 (5 bases). Germline V gene data show CDR1 as MGHRA and CDR2 as YSYEKL. The CDR3 runs 16 residues. Trimming cost V 1 base and J 4 bases, with 16 bases left between them. The CDR3 coding sequence is TGCGCCAGCAGCCAAGCGTTTGTGGGGGGGACCTATGGCTACACCTTC. It yields the protein CASSQAFVGGTYGYTF.

The table lists this clonotype with a count of one. The gene calls are TRBV29-1 and TRBJ2-5, with D perhaps assigned TRBD1 or TRBD2 (5 bases each). V was pared by 6 bases and J by 5 bases, with 16 bases between. The CDR3 spans 13 residues. Germline CDR1 and CDR2: SQVTM and ANQGSEA. The CDR3 is CSVLRGSGETQYF. Written as DNA, the CDR3 is TGCAGCGTCCTTAGGGGATCGGGGGAGACCCAGTACTTC.

This clonotype came up a few times. The rearrangement links TRBV7-3 to TRBJ2-7; D is perhaps TRBD2 (5 bases). The V gene's germline CDR1 is SGHTA and CDR2 FQGTGA. The CDR3 totals 15 residues. V dropped 2 bases and J dropped 0 bases, with 11 bases sitting between them. CDR3: CASSLGSGSSYEQYF. The CDR3, as DNA: TGTGCCAGCAGCTTAGGGTCTGGGAGCTCCTACGAGCAGTACTTC.

This sequence joins TRBV29-1 and TRBJ2-7; the match to TRBD1 covers 7 bases. The CDR3 covers 14 residues. The germline V gene has CDR1 SQVTM and CDR2 ANQGSEA. The junction had 8 bases not matched to a gene; V was cut back by 3 bases and J by 3 bases. The CDR3 DNA reads as TGCAGCGTTGATACACAGGGGAATGGCTACGAGCAGTACTTC. It specifies CSVDTQGNGYEQYF.

This clonotype was observed a few times. V gene TRBV24-1 combines with J gene TRBJ2-3, with D possibly matching TRBD1 (5 bases). The germline CDR1 and CDR2 sequences are KGHDR and SFDVKD. The CDR3 totals 11 residues. The ends were cut back, 6 bases at V and 5 bases at J, with 5 bases in the middle. CDR3 DNA sequence: TGTGCCACCAGTAGGGGAGATACGCAGTATTTT. Translating gives CATSRGDTQYF.

The DNA for the CDR3 is TGTGCCAGCAGTTCCGAGCTCGCGGGGGAGACCCAGTACTTC. Its protein product is CASSSELAGETQYF. The genes are TRBV27 and TRBJ2-5; tentatively, D is TRBD2 (6 bases). The CDR3 is 14 residues long. Germline values: CDR1 MNHEY, CDR2 SMNVEV (reference sequence). Trimming removed 4 bases at V and 5 bases at J, with 14 bases between.

The chain joins TRBV29-1 to TRBJ1-1; D may be TRBD1 (6 bases). Trimming left V 3 bases short and J 1 base short, with 9 bases between. The CDR3 consists of 13 residues. Germline CDR1 reads SQVTM; CDR2 reads ANQGSEA. CDR3 sequence reads: CSVDAGENTEAFF. The CDR3 region has the DNA TGCAGCGTTGATGCAGGGGAGAACACTGAAGCTTTCTTT. Variable domain in full (rest from reference TRBV29-1 and TRBJ1-1): SAVISQKPSRDICQRGTSLTIQCQVDSQVTMMFWYRQQPGQSLTLIATANQGSEATYESGFVIDKFPISRPNLTFSTLTVSNMSPEDSSIYLCSVDAGENTEAFFGQGTRLTVV.

This CDR3 reads CASASVGSNQPQHF. The CDR3 DNA is TGTGCCAGCGCCAGTGTGGGATCGAATCAGCCCCAGCATTTT. V gene TRBV2 combines with J gene TRBJ1-5; D remains ambiguous. Germline V CDR1 and CDR2: SNHLY, FYNNEI. V was trimmed by 8 bases and J by 4 bases, leaving 15 bases between them. The CDR3 consists of 14 residues.

The chain carries TRBV11-2 and TRBJ2-1; TRBD2 agrees at 11 bases. Losses at the gene ends were 5 bases for V and 6 bases for J; bases not matched to a gene: 9. Germline V CDR1 and CDR2: SGHAT, FQNNGV. CDR3 length: 16 amino acids. For the CDR3, the DNA is TGTGCCAGCAGCACCAGGCGACTAGCGGGAAGCAATGAGCAGTTCTTC. Amino acid sequence: CASSTRRLAGSNEQFF.

This chain uses TRBV6-5 with TRBJ1-6; unclear D gene. The CDR3 has 14 residues. Germline CDR1 and CDR2: MNHEY and SVGAGI. Trimming pared 4 bases from V and 5 bases from J, leaving 9 bases between. CDR3 sequence: CASSSPGNNSPLHF. Written as DNA, the CDR3 is TGTGCCAGCAGTTCTCCAGGAAATAATTCACCCCTCCACTTT.

The table lists this clonotype with a few counts. V usage is TRBV18 and J usage is TRBJ2-1, with D perhaps being TRBD1 or TRBD2 (5 bases each). Trimming removed 3 bases at V and 7 bases at J, with 7 bases between. From germline, CDR1 is KGHSH and CDR2 LQKENI. This CDR3 comprises 12 residues. CDR3 amino acids: CASSPGENEQFF. The CDR3 region has the DNA TGTGCCAGCTCACCGGGGGAAAATGAGCAGTTCTTC.

The gene calls are TRBV9 and TRBJ2-7; TRBD2 might be the D (7 bases). Germline V lookup: CDR1 SGDLS, CDR2 YYNGEE. V lost 2 bases and J 5 bases, leaving 17 bases between the germline ends. The CDR3 covers 15 residues. Here the CDR3 reads CASSVRQGRDDEQYF. The CDR3, as DNA: TGTGCCAGCAGCGTTAGGCAGGGGAGGGATGACGAGCAGTACTTC.

This clonotype occurred a few times. This sequence joins TRBV12-3 or TRBV12-4 and TRBJ2-3; the D is unclear. Trimming stripped 3 bases from V and 2 bases from J, with 6 bases between. The CDR3 contains 13 residues. The CDR3 region has the DNA TGTGCCAGCAGTTTCGTCCCCACAGATACGCAGTATTTT. Its translation: CASSFVPTDTQYF.